This entry lists 12 T cell receptor beta chains sequenced from one sample in a study of blood T cell repertoires in COVID-19 (dated by TCRdb to about 2020). The library was built by means of the immunoSEQ multiplex PCR assay. TCRdb carries this immuneACCESS record with in-frame sequences only. Its versions omit some clonotypes, under half of them owing to an unresolved V gene in the studies checked, with the rest unexplained. The sample contains about 180,000 clones, about nine tenths of them found a single time. Roughly 20% of the sample goes to the ten largest clones. Sequencing was carried out using peripheral blood. These TCRs come from an older man with active or convalescent COVID-19.

This clone has only one observation. CDR3: CASSKDRAATNEKLFF. CDR3 nucleotides: TGTGCCAGCAGTAAAGACAGGGCCGCAACTAATGAAAAACTGTTTTTT. The chain carries TRBV6-1 and TRBJ1-4; 7 positions agree with TRBD1. The CDR3 totals 16 residues. V shed 5 bases and J 0 bases; nucleotides not matched to a gene: 6. Germline V gene data show CDR1 as MNHNS and CDR2 as SASEGT.

J is TRBJ2-1 and V is TRBV19, with D possibly TRBD1 on 6 matching bases. The ends were cut back, 6 bases at V and 0 bases at J, with 12 bases in the middle. This CDR3 contains 15 residues. CDR1 and CDR2 (germline): LNHDA, SQIVND (reference sequence). In DNA, the CDR3 is TGTGCCAGTAGCCGTGAGGACAGCTCCTACAATGAGCAGTTCTTC. Its protein product is CASSREDSSYNEQFF.

This clone was seen a handful of times. The CDR3 nucleotides read TGCAGTGCTAGTGGGATCCAGCGGGGCTCCTACGAGCAGTACTTC. It translates to CSASGIQRGSYEQYF. The chain combines TRBV20-1 with TRBJ2-7; 7 bases align to TRBD2. Per germline, CDR1 DFQATT and CDR2 SNEGSKA (reference sequence). The CDR3 contains 15 residues. Unmatched junction bases numbered 8, after V lost 3 bases and J lost 0 bases.

This clone occurred once. The chain employs TRBV4-3 and TRBJ1-4, with 8 bases matching TRBD1. Germline CDR1 is LGHNA and CDR2 is YSLEER. After removal of 4 bases from V and 7 bases from J, the junction contained 11 bases not matched to a gene. The CDR3 consists of 16 residues. For the CDR3, the DNA is TGCGCCAGCAGCCGGACAGGGTTAGTTGGGGGTGAAAAACTGTTTTTT. It is translated as CASSRTGLVGGEKLFF.

The V and J genes are TRBV3-1 (or the pseudogene TRBV3-2) and TRBJ1-4, with 7 bases aligning to TRBD1. CDR1 and CDR2 from the germline V gene are LGHDT and YNNKEL (reference sequence). V lost 2 bases to trimming and J lost 8 bases; unmatched junction nucleotides: 11. The CDR3 consists of 16 residues. The CDR3 nucleotides are TGTGCCAGCAGCCAAAAGGGACGGGACAGTGGGGAAAAACTGTTTTTT. This encodes CASSQKGRDSGEKLFF.

The chain links TRBV4-1 to TRBJ2-2; D is uncertain. V shed 1 base and J shed 4 bases, with 16 bases lying between them. This CDR3 contains 17 residues. Germline assignment: CDR1 MGHRA and CDR2 YSYEKL. The CDR3 loop reads CASSQADIFLTTGELFF. The DNA for the CDR3 is TGCGCCAGCAGCCAAGCCGACATATTCTTAACCACCGGGGAGCTGTTTTTT.

CDR3 bases: TGTGCCAGCAGCTTAGAGTTTGGGACACACGGCTATGGCTACACCTTC. Residues: CASSLEFGTHGYGYTF. The chain recombines TRBV7-9 with TRBJ1-2; D possibly corresponds to TRBD1 (6 bases). Germline lookup yields CDR1 SEHNR and CDR2 FQNEAQ (reference sequence). V gave up 1 base and J gave up 4 bases, with 16 bases separating them. The length of the CDR3 is 16 residues.

This chain connects TRBV5-5 to TRBJ2-5, with 11 bases identical to TRBD2. The CDR3 runs 16 residues. Germline V lookup: CDR1 SGHKS, CDR2 YYEKEE (reference sequence). V dropped 4 bases and J dropped 1; count of bases not matched to a gene: 6. The CDR3 here is CASSLGLAGGQETQYF. CDR3 in DNA: TGTGCCAGCAGCCTAGGGCTAGCGGGAGGCCAAGAGACCCAGTACTTC.

The J gene is TRBJ2-7, the V gene TRBV5-1; 10 bases are shared with TRBD2. The CDR3 consists of 14 residues. The V gene's germline CDR1 is SGHRS and CDR2 YFSETQ. V dropped 5 bases and J dropped 2; count of bases not matched to a gene: 4. CDR3 DNA: TGCGCCAGCAGTCCCACTAGCGGGACCTACGAGCAGTACTTC. Protein product: CASSPTSGTYEQYF.

The chain links TRBV18 to TRBJ1-4; TRBD1 is a possible D gene (6 bases). Germline V gene sequence: CDR1 KGHSH, CDR2 LQKENI. The CDR3 runs 14 residues. The germline V and J ends were trimmed by 4 bases and 6 bases, with 12 bases remaining between them. The DNA of the CDR3 is TGTGCCAGCTCACTAACAGGGACCGATGAAAAACTGTTTTTT. Translated: CASSLTGTDEKLFF.

The chain has TRBV7-2 and TRBJ1-5; D perhaps matches TRBD1 (6 bases). From germline, CDR1 is SGHTA and CDR2 FQGNSA. V lost 2 bases and J 4 bases, leaving 12 bases between the germline ends. This CDR3 has 15 residues. The CDR3 reads CASSLSSQGNQPQHF. For the CDR3, the DNA is TGTGCCAGCAGCTTATCTTCGCAGGGGAATCAGCCCCAGCATTTT.

V and J are TRBV11-2 and TRBJ1-5; TRBD1 is a possible D gene (5 bases). The CDR3 is 18 amino acids. Per the germline V gene, CDR1 is SGHAT and CDR2 is FQNNGV. V was trimmed by 0 bases and J by 4 bases, leaving 19 bases between them. CDR3 sequence reads: CASSLDGGGGNRNQPQHF. The DNA for the CDR3 is TGTGCCAGCAGCTTAGATGGGGGAGGCGGGAATAGGAATCAGCCCCAGCATTTT.